This T cell receptor (beta chain) is from a study of cytomegalovirus exposure and HLA in healthy donors. TCRdb's table, derived via immunoSEQ multiplex PCR, lists solely in-frame clones and lacks some. The table includes over 150,000 clones, 65% to 85% detected once. Trimming at V came to 6 bases and at J to 4 bases, leaving 3 bases not matched to a gene. The CDR3 loop spans 13 amino acids. CDR1 and CDR2 (germline): MNHEY, SMNVEV (reference sequence). The source is a young woman in good health and CMV-seropositive. Specimen: PBMCs. The chain uses TRBV27 and TRBJ2-5; 9 positions match TRBD1. The CDR3 region is CASRGTGTETQYF. CDR3 bases: TGTGCCAGCAGAGGGACAGGGACAGAGACCCAGTACTTC.